The entry below describes one TCR beta chain. These data are taken from a study of identical twins. One entry per CDR3 protein, called by TCRdb with MiXCR from the 5' RACE reads. Of roughly 720,000 distinct CDR3 sequences in the sample, around a sixth were seen once. With 6 bases clipped from V and 10 bases from J, the junction kept 15 bases outside the gene matches. This CDR3 is 15 amino acids long. CDR1 WSHSY and CDR2 SAAADI come from the germline V gene. A further study also used this sample, focusing on T cells expressing NK-cell markers.

The V and J genes are TRBV10-2 and TRBJ2-1; 7 bases are shared with TRBD1. The TCR comes from a woman between 18 and 29 years old in good health. Sequencing was done on a sample of PBMCs. The CDR3 DNA is TGCGCCAGCAGGATTCGAACAGGGGTGAACGGAGAGCAGTTCTTC. It translates to CASRIRTGVNGEQFF.